The clone carrying this T cell receptor (beta chain) was seen a single time. How the authors handled the data: It was from reference gene primer amplification that nucleated cell counts were estimated. The table came from immunoSEQ multiplex PCR; TCRdb's copy has only in-frame clones and leaves some out. Clonal size and the V and J genes are those of that table, whereas D and trimming came from the DNA. The table has 91,000 or so clones, approximately 82% seen once. This specimen belongs to a study of blood T cell repertoires in COVID-19. On the study more broadly: The origin of the acute and convalescent COVID-19 samples was the United States, Italy and Spain. The analysed material was cDNA or gDNA that came from T cells, B-cell-depleted T cells, or PBMCs.

Losses at the gene ends were 5 bases for V and 7 bases for J; bases not matched to a gene: 8. The CDR3 has 16 residues. Per germline, CDR1 LGHDT and CDR2 YNNKEL (reference sequence). This sequence originates from a man between 50 and 59 years old with active or convalescent COVID-19. Sequencing input: peripheral blood. V is TRBV3-1 (or the pseudogene TRBV3-2) and J is TRBJ1-4, with 12 bases that match TRBD1. The CDR3 DNA follows: TGTGCCAGCAGCTCCGGGACAGGGGGCAAGAGTGAAAAACTGTTTTTT. Protein: CASSSGTGGKSEKLFF.